These 30 T cell receptor beta chains share one sample of origin, sequenced in a study of T-cell reconstitution after alpha-beta-depleted transplantation in children. Library preparation (for TCRbeta) was performed with unique molecular identifiers. In TCRdb, the PCR reads were re-called with MiXCR into one record per CDR3 protein. The table shows roughly 300,000 distinct CDR3 sequences, with more than 9% occurring only once. This sample comprised PBMCs from the stem cell graft donor, obtained from the stem cell graft. The source of these receptors is a human donor who donated a stem cell graft to a child with SCID.

V usage is TRBV7-6 and J usage is TRBJ1-3, with D maybe TRBD1 (5 bases). Germline V CDR1 and CDR2: SGHVS, FNYEAQ. The CDR3 runs to 13 residues. Trimming removed 11 bases from V and 2 bases from J, with 13 bases in between. As DNA, the CDR3 is TGTGCCTCGGGGAGGGACGCTGGAAACACCATATATTTT. Translating gives CASGRDAGNTIYF.

The CDR3 sequence is CASSEAGGPREQYF. CDR3 bases: TGTGCCAGCAGTGAAGCGGGGGGGCCGCGAGAGCAGTACTTC. The rearrangement links TRBV6-1 to TRBJ2-7, with a weak D call TRBD2 (7 bases). This CDR3 contains 14 residues. Trimming took 0 bases from V and 7 from J, leaving 13 bases between them. Germline CDR1 and CDR2: MNHNS and SASEGT.

This clonotype showed up just a few times. V gene TRBV18 combines with J gene TRBJ2-7, with D possibly TRBD1 on 6 matching bases. The germline V gene encodes CDR1 KGHSH and CDR2 LQKENI. The CDR3 has 14 amino acids. Trimming took off 0 bases at V and 8 bases at J, with 14 bases between the two ends. The CDR3, as DNA: TGTGCCAGCTCACCACCGGTTAACAGGGATCAGCAGTACTTC. This gives the protein CASSPPVNRDQQYF.

Ten or more counts support this clonotype. V usage is TRBV5-1 and J usage is TRBJ2-2; D is unclear. The V end was cut by 4 bases, the J end by 6 bases, with 10 bases between. This CDR3 contains 13 residues. In germline, CDR1 is SGHRS, CDR2 YFSETQ. Written as DNA, the CDR3 is TGCGCCAGCAGCGGTGCCCCCTCCGGGGAGCTGTTTTTT. It is translated as CASSGAPSGELFF.

This clonotype appeared a few times. CDR3 in amino acids: CASSFGGLSYEQYF. The DNA of the CDR3 is TGTGCCAGCAGTTTCGGTGGTCTCTCCTACGAGCAGTACTTC. The chain links TRBV12-3 or TRBV12-4 to TRBJ2-7; the D is unclear. The ends were cut back, 3 bases at V and 0 bases at J, with 9 bases in the middle. The CDR3 runs 14 residues.

The J gene is TRBJ2-3, the V gene TRBV27; TRBD1 matches 9 bases. Unmatched junction bases numbered 5, after V lost 4 bases and J lost 6 bases. The CDR3 loop spans 14 amino acids. CDR1 MNHEY and CDR2 SMNVEV come from the germline V gene (reference sequence). This CDR3 reads CASSSRTGVDTQYF. CDR3 coding DNA: TGTGCCAGCAGTTCCCGGACAGGGGTCGATACGCAGTATTTT.

This clonotype was counted a few times. The CDR3 reads CASSLGLTDTQYF. The CDR3 nucleotides are TGTGCCAGCAGCTTAGGCCTCACAGATACGCAGTATTTT. The chain joins TRBV11-2 to TRBJ2-3; D remains unclear. Trimming pared 1 base from V and 2 bases from J, leaving 4 bases between. The CDR3 contains 13 residues. From germline, CDR1 is SGHAT and CDR2 FQNNGV.

Many counts were recorded for this clonotype. The rearrangement links TRBV12-3 or TRBV12-4 to TRBJ2-7; perhaps TRBD2 as D (6 bases). The CDR3 length is 13 residues. V lost 2 bases to trimming and J lost 7 bases, with 12 bases between them. CDR3 sequence: CASSLRDAGEQYF. The CDR3, as DNA: TGTGCCAGCAGTTTAAGGGACGCGGGGGAGCAGTACTTC.

Only a few counts were recorded for this clonotype. This chain uses TRBV3-1 with TRBJ1-1; D is perhaps TRBD1 (5 bases). CDR3 size: 14 residues. Germline V gives CDR1 LGHDT, CDR2 YNNKEL (reference sequence). The V end lost 0 bases, the J end lost 0 bases, and 5 bases lay between the germline ends. The chain's CDR3 is CASSQDRVNTEAFF. CDR3 bases: TGTGCCAGCAGCCAAGACAGGGTGAACACTGAAGCTTTCTTT.

The rearrangement joins TRBV7-2 to TRBJ2-2; possibly TRBD1 or TRBD2 for D (5 bases each). Trimming pared 2 bases from V and 0 bases from J, leaving 13 bases between. The CDR3 consists of 17 residues. Germline CDR1 SGHTA, CDR2 FQGNSA. This CDR3 is CASSLWLRGPNTGELFF. Here the CDR3 DNA reads TGTGCCAGCAGCTTATGGTTGAGGGGTCCGAACACCGGGGAGCTGTTTTTT.

This chain uses TRBV20-1 with TRBJ1-2; 7 nucleotides match TRBD1. Germline V gene data show CDR1 as DFQATT and CDR2 as SNEGSKA (reference sequence). The V segment lost 6 bases and the J segment 4 bases; nucleotides outside the gene matches: 11. This CDR3 spans 14 amino acids. The CDR3 DNA reads TGCAGTGCGGTCTCGGGACAGAGTCTCTATGGCTACACCTTC. It codes for CSAVSGQSLYGYTF.

J is TRBJ1-6 and V is TRBV20-1; no definite D call. V was pared by 0 bases and J by 5 bases, with 8 bases between. This CDR3 is 14 amino acids long. Germline assignment: CDR1 DFQATT and CDR2 SNEGSKA (reference sequence). The CDR3 DNA reads as TGCAGTGCTAGAGAGGCAGGAAATAATTCACCCCTCCACTTT. Its protein product is CSAREAGNNSPLHF.

A few counts support this clonotype. In DNA, the CDR3 is TGTGCCAGCTCAATGGACATACAGGGCTTCGACGAGCAGTACTTC. This codes for CASSMDIQGFDEQYF. The gene calls are TRBV18 and TRBJ2-7; a weak D match, TRBD1 (6 bases). CDR1 is KGHSH, CDR2 LQKENI, per germline. The CDR3 runs 15 residues. V lost 5 bases and J 5 bases, leaving 19 bases between the germline ends.

This clonotype came up a few times. The chain employs TRBV29-1 and TRBJ2-3; D not resolved. CDR1 is SQVTM, CDR2 ANQGSEA, per germline. V dropped 1 base and J dropped 4 bases, with 15 bases sitting between them. The CDR3 length is 15 residues. In DNA form, the CDR3 reads TGCAGCGTTGAAGTGGGTCTTAGAAGCGCAGATACGCAGTATTTT. It codes for CSVEVGLRSADTQYF.

Only a few counts were recorded for this clonotype. The chain recombines TRBV6-1 with TRBJ2-2; D is ambiguous. Germline CDR1 and CDR2: MNHNS and SASEGT. The CDR3 has 16 residues. Deletions cut 5 bases from V and 5 bases from J, with 18 bases between. CDR3 sequence reads: CASSPPGSRATGELFF. CDR3 DNA sequence: TGTGCCAGCAGTCCCCCAGGAAGTAGGGCAACCGGGGAGCTGTTTTTT.

This clonotype was recorded at least ten times. V usage is TRBV20-1 and J usage is TRBJ2-1; D is uncertain. The germline V gene has CDR1 DFQATT and CDR2 SNEGSKA (reference sequence). The CDR3 consists of 11 residues. Trimming took 2 bases from V and 10 from J, leaving 9 bases between them. The CDR3 DNA reads TGCAGTGCTAGAAACGTCCCCGAGCAGTTCTTC. This translates into CSARNVPEQFF.

The rearrangement uses TRBV5-6 and TRBJ1-4; D is undetermined. The CDR3 is 14 residues long. The germline V and J ends were trimmed by 2 bases and 3 bases, with 8 bases remaining between them. Germline-derived CDR1 and CDR2 are SGHDT and YYEEEE. The CDR3 bases are TGTGCCAGCAGCTTCCGGGCCTCTAATGAAAAACTGTTTTTT. Translated, it gives CASSFRASNEKLFF.

This clonotype came up many times. This rearrangement joins TRBV6-5 to TRBJ2-1; 12 bases are a match to TRBD2. The CDR3 is made up of 13 amino acids. Germline V gene data show CDR1 as MNHEY and CDR2 as SVGAGI. After removal of 11 bases from V and 9 bases from J, the junction contained 8 bases not matched to a gene. DNA for the CDR3: TGTGCCCCTTGGACTAGCGGGGATGGTGAGCAGTTCTTC. Its protein product is CAPWTSGDGEQFF.

The V and J genes are TRBV24-1 and TRBJ2-5; no firm D call. CDR1 is KGHDR, CDR2 SFDVKD, per germline. This CDR3 has 12 residues. V was shortened by 4 bases and J by 9 bases, with 11 bases between the two germline ends. The CDR3 loop is CATSDGPTAQYF. As DNA, the CDR3 is TGTGCCACCAGTGACGGACCGACGGCCCAGTACTTC.

This clonotype showed up many times. The V gene is TRBV3-1, the J gene TRBJ1-5; D perhaps matches TRBD1 (5 bases). CDR1 and CDR2 from the germline V gene are LGHDT and YNNKEL (reference sequence). The CDR3 consists of 15 residues. Trimming removed 6 bases from V and 0 bases from J, with 12 bases in between. CDR3 coding DNA: TGTGCCAGCAGTAGGAACAGGAATAGCAATCAGCCCCAGCATTTT. This encodes CASSRNRNSNQPQHF.

This clonotype has more than one count but fewer than ten. The chain employs TRBV3-1 and TRBJ2-7; perhaps D is TRBD1 or TRBD2 (5 bases each). Germline lookup yields CDR1 LGHDT and CDR2 YNNKEL (reference sequence). The CDR3 totals 16 residues. Trimming removed 3 bases at V and 3 bases at J, with 18 bases between. This CDR3 reads CASSHGGPGNNYEQYF. Written as DNA, the CDR3 is TGTGCCAGCAGCCATGGGGGTCCGGGCAATAACTACGAGCAGTACTTC.

The rearrangement links TRBV5-5 to TRBJ1-2; TRBD1 might be the D (5 bases). The V end was cut by 2 bases, the J end by 7 bases, with 12 bases between. Germline V gene data show CDR1 as SGHKS and CDR2 as YYEKEE (reference sequence). The CDR3 length is 13 residues. CDR3 sequence: CASSFLEGFGYTF. CDR3 in DNA: TGTGCCAGCAGCTTCCTCGAGGGGTTTGGCTACACCTTC.

The chain recombines TRBV9 with TRBJ2-3, with 12 bases identical to TRBD2. After removal of 3 bases from V and 3 bases from J, the junction contained 11 bases not matched to a gene. From germline, CDR1 is SGDLS and CDR2 YYNGEE. There are 18 residues in the CDR3. The chain's CDR3 is CASSAAEVTSGGTDTQYF. The CDR3 coding sequence is TGTGCCAGCAGCGCCGCCGAGGTGACTAGCGGGGGTACAGATACGCAGTATTTT.

This chain uses TRBV4-1 with TRBJ2-6; no definite D call. The CDR3 has 16 residues. V lost 7 bases to trimming and J lost 0 bases, with 13 bases between them. Germline loops: CDR1 MGHRA, CDR2 YSYEKL. CDR3 sequence (DNA): TGCGCCAGCACCCCGGTAGCAGGCTCTGGGGCCAACGTCCTGACTTTC. Its protein is CASTPVAGSGANVLTF.

In this sample, this clonotype turned up a few times. The chain couples TRBV13 to TRBJ2-7; D may be TRBD1 (6 bases). V dropped 1 base and J dropped 3 bases, with 10 bases sitting between them. Germline CDR1 is PRHDT and CDR2 is FYEKMQ (reference sequence). The CDR3 extends over 14 amino acids. The DNA of the CDR3 is TGTGCCAGCAGCTTAGTGGTCAGGGGCTACGAGCAGTACTTC. It translates to CASSLVVRGYEQYF.

This chain uses TRBV7-3 with TRBJ2-2; D remains ambiguous. Germline CDR1 SGHTA, CDR2 FQGTGA. V shed 5 bases and J shed 3 bases, with 10 bases lying between them. This CDR3 is 14 amino acids long. In DNA form, the CDR3 reads TGTGCCAGCAGCACCGACCGAGACACCGGGGAGCTGTTTTTT. It is translated as CASSTDRDTGELFF.

This clonotype was seen only a few times. One end of the junction is discordant with germline, which a read error may explain. The chain links TRBV7-6 to TRBJ2-7, with D possibly being TRBD2 (6 bases). Per germline, CDR1 SGHVS and CDR2 FNYEAQ. The CDR3 runs 11 residues. The CDR3 sequence: CASSLVGTLHF. The CDR3 DNA reads as TGTGCCAGCAGCTTAGTAGGGACTCTTCACTTC.

This clonotype showed up just a few times. This chain connects TRBV4-1 to TRBJ2-2; D is perhaps TRBD2 (6 bases). This CDR3 contains 16 residues. Trimming took off 4 bases at V and 6 bases at J, with 18 bases between the two ends. Germline CDR1 is MGHRA and CDR2 is YSYEKL. DNA of the CDR3: TGCGCCAGCAGCCCAGGGACTGATCTCCTCTCCGGGGAGCTGTTTTTT. Its translation: CASSPGTDLLSGELFF.

This clonotype was counted at least ten times. V is TRBV4-1 and J is TRBJ2-7, with D possibly being TRBD1 (6 bases). The CDR3 is made up of 13 amino acids. Germline lookup yields CDR1 MGHRA and CDR2 YSYEKL. Trimming left V 4 bases short and J 3 bases short, with 10 bases between. The CDR3, as DNA: TGCGCCAGCAGCCGAGGGGACATCTACGAGCAGTACTTC. Its protein product is CASSRGDIYEQYF.

There are many counts of this clonotype. This CDR3 reads CASSEAALRGLYGYTF. CDR3 nucleotide sequence: TGTGCCAGCAGTGAAGCGGCCTTAAGGGGGCTGTATGGCTACACCTTC. This chain connects TRBV6-1 to TRBJ1-2, with 7 positions matching TRBD1. There are 16 residues in the CDR3. After removal of 0 bases from V and 5 bases from J, the junction contained 9 bases not matched to a gene. Per the germline V gene, CDR1 is MNHNS and CDR2 is SASEGT.